A single TCR beta chain is shown here with its context. This clone was picked up one time. The clone's antigen remains unknown. No base qualities exist here, and no much larger clone lies one base off it. Trimming takes 0 bases from V and 0 bases from J, and the germline ends sit 6 bases apart. Based on the germline V gene (reference sequence), the CDR1 and CDR2 sequences are GTSNPN and SVGIG. The CDR3 has 14 amino acids, counting the end cysteine and phenylalanine. The only DNA kept is the CDR3, 42 bases in frame from the first base. The data originate from a study of blood T cell repertoires in COVID-19 (dated by TCRdb to 2018 to 2020). Looking at the study overall: Collaborator samples came from the United States, Italy and Spain and covered acute and convalescent phases of COVID-19. The prospective study material was composed of cDNA or gDNA derived from T cells, B-cell-depleted T cells, or PBMCs. Deeply sampled blood TCRbeta repertoires from subjects exposed to, actively infected with, or recovered from COVID-19 were included in the dataset. The repertoires were released in a freely available public database intended as a resource for research on the immune response to SARS-CoV-2. Samples were obtained from the ongoing ImmuneRACE study (first 160 participants) and from 1,254 subjects provided by 6 global collaborators. Nearly every sample came with metadata listing a de-identified subject ID, COVID-19 status, age in years and sex. Where available, HLA class I and class II types were taken from metadata supplied by the sample provider and were not determined by assay-based typing. Here is what the overall study found, with its caveats: The quantity of clinical and demographic metadata differed by source and by participant and was supplied without curation.

The immunoSEQ Assay, a bias-controlled multiplex PCR, was used to amplify TCRbeta CDR3 regions from genomic DNA. As for the authors' bioinformatics: Within the assay, amplification of reference gene primers was used to estimate how many nucleated cells each sample contained. Sequence reads were collapsed and filtered to measure the absolute abundance of every unique TCRbeta CDR3 rearrangement. For each sample, productive Simpson clonality was calculated by taking the square root of Simpson's diversity index across productive rearrangements. In TCRdb, the immuneACCESS table is reduced to in-frame sequences with V and J assigned. These tables do not hold every clone; where another copy was compared, an unresolved V gene accounts for under half, and the others remain unexplained. V and J calls and clone size come straight from that table; D and trimming were deduced from the DNA. Recorded for this sample are around 390,000 clones; approximately 87% of them occurred a single time. The ten largest account for about a tenth of the sample.

Participants in the prospective study were aged about 18 to 89 years, lived in 24 United States geographic areas, and enrolled through a virtual design. Cohort assignment in the prospective study relied on participant-reported clinical history from a screening survey and a study questionnaire. ImmuneRACE Cohort 3 recovered participants were defined by two consecutive negative NP/OP PCR tests, healthcare professional clearance, or symptom resolution. In the prospective study, mobile phlebotomists collected whole blood, serum and a nasopharyngeal or oropharyngeal swab from each participant. Participants in the prospective study had the option to provide additional blood draws and questionnaires over a roughly 2-month period. Prospective study blood samples were shipped either frozen or at room temperature before DNA extraction.

This chain is built from TRBV30 and TRBJ1-3, with the identity of the D gene unclear. This receptor was identified in a woman aged 45-59 years who had recovered from COVID-19. Sequencing was carried out using PBMCs or T cells enriched from blood (not recorded which). The DNA sequence is TGTGCCTGGAGTGTATCACTCTCTGGAAACACCATATATTTT. The encoded protein is CAWSVSLSGNTIYF.